The rows below give T cell receptor beta chains drawn from one sample of a study of technical replicates of blood from a handful of donors. TCRdb keeps only in-frame clones here, not all; method: immunoSEQ multiplex PCR. The sample includes about 86,000 clones, roughly 95% of them seen just once. Sequenced sample: T cells isolated from PBMCs. All receptors derive from a human donor in good health. Both conserved end residues are part of each CDR3. Each record gives: D gene, J gene, clone size, V gene, CDR3 protein, CDR3 DNA. D genes are given only for firm matches. Not every row has a clone size; where given, it reads once, few, many or a size class.

- TRBJ1-2 - TRBV6-5 CASRISGVYGYTF TGTGCCAGCAGGATATCAGGGGTCTATGGCTACACCTTC
TRBD1 TRBJ1-1 - TRBV7-9 CASSSGDRRREAFF TGTGCCAGCAGCTCTGGGGACAGGCGAAGAGAAGCTTTCTTT
TRBD2 TRBJ2-2 - TRBV5-4 CASSPSGTLNTGELFF TGTGCCAGCAGCCCTAGCGGGACACTGAACACCGGGGAGCTGTTTTTT
TRBD1 TRBJ2-7 - TRBV6-6 CASSGTGTNEQYF TGTGCCAGCAGTGGGACAGGGACTAACGAGCAGTACTTC
TRBD1 TRBJ2-7 - TRBV30 CAWKAGGYHEQYF TGTGCCTGGAAGGCAGGGGGCTACCACGAGCAGTACTTC
TRBD1 TRBJ1-1 - TRBV19 CASSIKGGGTEAFF TGTGCCAGTAGTATTAAAGGGGGCGGCACTGAAGCTTTCTTT
TRBD1 TRBJ1-1 - TRBV9 CASSPDRAAMNTEAFF TGTGCCAGCAGCCCCGACAGGGCCGCAATGAACACTGAAGCTTTCTTT
TRBD1 TRBJ2-7 - TRBV30 CAWRQGATYEQYF TGTGCCTGGCGACAGGGGGCCACCTACGAGCAGTACTTC
TRBD1 TRBJ2-5 - TRBV7-2 CASSLSPGTGYQETQYF TGTGCCAGCAGCCTAAGCCCCGGGACAGGATACCAAGAGACCCAGTACTTC
- TRBJ1-5 - TRBV16 CASSQSYSQGQPQHF TGTGCCAGCAGCCAATCCTATTCACAGGGTCAGCCCCAGCATTTT
- TRBJ2-7 - TRBV5-5 CASSQALYEQYF TGTGCCAGCAGCCAAGCCTTGTACGAGCAGTACTTC
- TRBJ2-7 - TRBV4-3 CASSQLQGHEQYF TGCGCCAGCAGCCAGCTGCAGGGGCACGAGCAGTACTTC
TRBD1 TRBJ1-1 - TRBV5-4 CASSFVTGGTEAFF TGTGCCAGCAGCTTCGTGACAGGGGGGACTGAAGCTTTCTTT
TRBD1 TRBJ2-1 - TRBV28 CASRTGQGWYEQFF TGTGCCAGCAGAACGGGACAGGGGTGGTATGAGCAGTTCTTC
TRBD2 TRBJ2-3 - TRBV10-3 CAISEVAGGPLGTDTQYF TGTGCCATCAGTGAAGTAGCGGGAGGGCCGTTGGGCACAGATACGCAGTATTTT
TRBD1 TRBJ2-7 - TRBV5-1 CASSGKRTGGSYEQYF TGCGCCAGCAGCGGCAAGAGGACAGGGGGATCCTACGAGCAGTACTTC
TRBD2 TRBJ2-7 once TRBV7-8 CASSRGGSYEQYF TGTGCCAGCAGCCGGGGGGGCTCCTACGAGCAGTACTTC
- TRBJ1-2 once TRBV21-1 CASSKEAQRTANGYTF TGTGCCAGCAGCAAAGAAGCTCAGAGGACAGCCAATGGCTACACCTTC
TRBD1 TRBJ1-2 - TRBV7-3 CASSYGTGEGYTF TGTGCCAGCAGCTACGGGACAGGGGAAGGCTACACCTTC
- TRBJ2-3 - TRBV9 CASSVVPRADTQYF TGTGCCAGCAGCGTAGTCCCGCGAGCAGATACGCAGTATTTT
- TRBJ2-7 - TRBV21-1 CASSNVARDRYEQYF TGTGCCAGCAGCAATGTAGCCAGGGACAGATACGAGCAGTACTTC
- TRBJ1-2 - TRBV6-1 CAGVAGDGYTF TGTGCGGGAGTCGCCGGAGATGGCTACACCTTC
- TRBJ1-5 - TRBV6-1 CASSEALGHQPQHF TGTGCCAGCAGTGAAGCGCTTGGGCATCAGCCCCAGCATTTT
TRBD2 TRBJ2-3 - TRBV2 CASSTSGTSTDTQYF TGTGCCAGCAGTACTAGCGGGACTAGCACAGATACGCAGTATTTT
- TRBJ1-1 - TRBV7-9 CASSAGMIEAFF TGTGCCAGCAGCGCAGGAATGATTGAAGCTTTCTTT
TRBD1 TRBJ2-1 - TRBV6-5 CASSRDREINNEQFF TGTGCCAGCAGTAGAGACAGGGAAATTAACAATGAGCAGTTCTTC
- TRBJ1-2 - TRBV18 CASSPLLTGQGSYGYTF TGTGCCAGCTCACCACTACTTACGGGTCAGGGATCCTATGGCTACACCTTC
TRBD1 TRBJ2-5 - TRBV9 CASSAGQGRGGETQYF TGTGCCAGCAGCGCTGGACAGGGGCGAGGTGGAGAGACCCAGTACTTC
- TRBJ1-1 - TRBV7-8 CASSLSGVVDTEAFF TGTGCCAGCAGCTTATCGGGGGTAGTGGACACTGAAGCTTTCTTT
TRBD2 TRBJ2-5 - TRBV9 CASSLSGRGVETQYF TGTGCCAGCAGCCTTAGCGGGAGAGGGGTAGAGACCCAGTACTTC
- TRBJ2-5 - TRBV30 CAWSVLGGETQYF TGTGCCTGGAGTGTACTTGGGGGGGAGACCCAGTACTTC
TRBD2 TRBJ2-7 - TRBV13 CASSLAGGNEQYF TGTGCCAGCAGCTTAGCGGGAGGTAACGAGCAGTACTTC
TRBD2 TRBJ2-1 - TRBV5-1 CASSPGTSGRALDEQFF TGCGCCAGCAGCCCAGGGACTAGCGGGAGGGCCTTGGATGAGCAGTTCTTC
TRBD1 TRBJ1-2 once TRBV7-7 CASTPWRGGAEGYTF TGTGCTAGCACCCCCTGGAGAGGGGGCGCGGAGGGCTACACCTTC
- TRBJ1-5 once TRBV7-8 CASSLGRLAGNQPQHF TGTGCCAGCAGCTTGGGGCGGCTGGCCGGCAATCAGCCCCAGCATTTT
TRBD1 TRBJ2-6 - TRBV27 CASSLWTGRAGANVLTF TGTGCCAGCAGTTTATGGACAGGGCGGGCTGGGGCCAACGTCCTGACTTTC
TRBD2 TRBJ2-2 - TRBV4-2 CASSQGSGSPDTGELFF TGTGCCAGCAGCCAAGGTAGCGGGAGTCCCGACACCGGGGAGCTGTTTTTT
- TRBJ2-5 - TRBV18 CASSPSATGDQETQYF TGTGCCAGCTCACCAAGTGCAACAGGTGATCAAGAGACCCAGTACTTC